This is a list of T cell receptor beta chains from one sample in a study of blood T cell repertoires in COVID-19. Only in-frame clones appear in the TCRdb table, and some are missing; sequencing was by immunoSEQ multiplex PCR. The table lists hundreds of thousands of clones, 70% to 90% of them singletons. Sequencing was done on a sample of PBMCs or T cells enriched from blood (not recorded which). All receptors come from a woman aged 18-35 years with acute COVID-19. Each CDR3 is given with its conserved first and last residue. D genes are given only for firm matches.

TRBV9,.,TRBJ1-6,CASSASGGSPLHF,TGTGCCAGCAGCGCGTCGGGTGGTTCACCCCTCCACTTT
TRBV10-1,TRBD2,TRBJ2-1,CASSDTAGALDEQFF,TGCGCCAGCAGTGATACAGCGGGAGCGCTTGATGAGCAGTTCTTC
TRBV19,TRBD1,TRBJ1-5,CASSPTGGRQPQHF,TGTGCCAGTAGTCCAACAGGGGGCAGACAGCCCCAGCATTTT
TRBV29-1,TRBD2,TRBJ2-7,CSVEDTSGINEQYF,TGCAGCGTTGAAGACACTAGCGGGATTAACGAGCAGTACTTC
TRBV6-6,.,TRBJ2-2,CASSYLSRVNTGELFF,TGTGCCAGCAGCTACCTTTCCCGGGTCAACACCGGGGAGCTGTTTTTT
TRBV3-1/TRBV3-2,.,TRBJ1-6,CASSQESEVSPLHF,TGTGCCAGCAGCCAAGAGAGTGAGGTTTCACCCCTCCACTTT
TRBV7-9,.,TRBJ2-2,CASSFIATGELFF,TGTGCCAGCAGCTTCATAGCCACCGGGGAGCTGTTTTTT
TRBV27,TRBD1,TRBJ1-3,CASRPTGGLGNTIYF,TGTGCCAGCAGGCCGACAGGGGGCCTTGGAAACACCATATATTTT
TRBV19,TRBD2,TRBJ2-1,CASNRVAGANNEQFF,TGTGCCAGTAATAGAGTAGCGGGAGCTAACAATGAGCAGTTCTTC
TRBV6-5,TRBD1,TRBJ1-1,CASTNRGRHTEAFF,TGTGCCAGCACTAACAGGGGGCGGCACACTGAAGCTTTCTTT
TRBV5-4,.,TRBJ2-3,CASSLARVVPDTQYF,TGTGCCAGCAGCTTGGCCAGGGTAGTCCCAGATACGCAGTATTTT